The 27 T cell receptor beta chains below all came from one sample that was sequenced in a study of blood T cell repertoires in COVID-19. Some clones are missing from TCRdb's copy, which holds only in-frame ones; the method was immunoSEQ multiplex PCR. This repertoire shows roughly 260,000 clones, around nine tenths found once; its top ten account for 2% to 2.5%. The sample taken for sequencing was peripheral blood. These receptors all come from a woman between 40 and 50 years old who had recovered from COVID-19.

The sample holds one count of this clone. J is TRBJ1-1 and V is TRBV29-1; D call uncertain. Trimming took 7 bases from V and 1 from J, leaving 13 bases between them. The CDR3 spans 13 residues. Germline CDR1 is SQVTM and CDR2 is ANQGSEA. This CDR3 reads CSAAEVPNTEAFF. The CDR3 DNA reads as TGCAGCGCAGCAGAGGTCCCGAACACTGAAGCTTTCTTT.

This chain connects TRBV29-1 to TRBJ1-4; no firm D call. The CDR3 covers 12 residues. Germline values: CDR1 SQVTM, CDR2 ANQGSEA. Trimming pared 5 bases from V and 8 bases from J, leaving 12 bases between. The CDR3 is CSVRGSGEKLFF. DNA of the CDR3: TGCAGCGTTCGTGGATCGGGAGAAAAACTGTTTTTT.

The V and J genes are TRBV5-6 and TRBJ1-2; TRBD1 matches 8 bases. CDR1 is SGHDT and CDR2 is YYEEEE in the germline V gene. Trimming cost V 4 bases and J 0 bases; bases outside gene matches: 8. The CDR3 length is 16 residues. Here the CDR3 reads CASSGNTGGPNYGYTF. The CDR3 nucleotides are TGTGCCAGCAGCGGAAATACAGGGGGTCCTAACTATGGCTACACCTTC.

This clone showed up just once. V gene TRBV19 combines with J gene TRBJ2-1, with TRBD2 matching over 13 bases. CDR1 is LNHDA and CDR2 is SQIVND in the germline V gene (reference sequence). Unmatched junction bases numbered 1, after V lost 4 bases and J lost 7 bases. The CDR3 has 14 residues. The CDR3 here is CASSKLAGGNEQFF. The CDR3 bases are TGTGCCAGTAGTAAACTAGCGGGAGGGAATGAGCAGTTCTTC.

The V and J genes are TRBV10-3 and TRBJ1-4, with 9 bases lining up with TRBD1. V lost 10 bases to trimming and J lost 7 bases; unmatched junction nucleotides: 10. Germline CDR1 reads ENHRY; CDR2 reads SYGVKD. The CDR3 is 14 amino acids. The CDR3 coding sequence is TGTGCCACTAGGAGGACAGGGGAAGGTGAAAAACTGTTTTTT. This encodes CATRRTGEGEKLFF.

CDR3 residues: CASSEVWAGSPLHF. CDR3 DNA sequence: TGTGCCAGCAGCGAAGTCTGGGCCGGTTCCCCCCTCCACTTT. The chain links TRBV3-1 (or the pseudogene TRBV3-2) to TRBJ1-6, with D hard to call. Per the germline V gene, CDR1 is LGHDT and CDR2 is YNNKEL (reference sequence). The CDR3 has 14 amino acids. Trimming pared 5 bases from V and 13 bases from J, leaving 18 bases between.

The rearrangement uses TRBV6-2 or TRBV6-3 and TRBJ1-2; D is perhaps TRBD1 (5 bases). Trimming cost V 6 bases and J 2 bases, with 13 bases left between them. Germline CDR1 and CDR2: MNHEY and SVGEGT. The CDR3 has 14 residues. The CDR3 sequence is CASSRARQNYGYTF. CDR3 in DNA: TGTGCCAGCAGCCGCGCCCGACAGAACTATGGCTACACCTTC.

V is TRBV6-6 and J is TRBJ2-5; maybe TRBD1 (6 bases). The V end was cut by 6 bases, the J end by 2 bases, with 10 bases between. The CDR3 is 13 residues long. Per the germline V gene, CDR1 is MNHNY and CDR2 is SVGAGI (reference sequence). The CDR3 sequence: CASSLGTQETQYF. The CDR3 DNA is TGTGCCAGCAGCCTCGGGACACAAGAGACCCAGTACTTC.

The chain joins TRBV12-3 or TRBV12-4 to TRBJ2-5, with D unresolved. With 7 bases removed from V and 9 bases from J, the gap between germline ends came to 18 bases. CDR3 length: 13 residues. The chain's CDR3 is CASKKSAGMAQYF. As DNA, the CDR3 is TGTGCCAGCAAGAAGTCGGCAGGTATGGCCCAGTACTTC.

Concerning this clone itself: An end of the junction does not agree with germline; a read error may underlie this. The chain has TRBV7-7 and TRBJ2-5, with TRBD1 matching 7 bases. CDR1 is SSHAT and CDR2 is FNYEAQ in the germline V gene (reference sequence). This CDR3 is built from 15 residues. The CDR3: CASSPQGRRGETQYF. DNA for the CDR3: TGTGCTAGCAGCCCACAGGGGAGACGCGGAGAGACCCAGTACTTC.

This clone was recorded at least ten times. The genes are TRBV27 and TRBJ1-5, with TRBD1 as a possible D gene (5 bases). Trimming took 6 bases from V and 4 from J, leaving 10 bases between them. Germline V gives CDR1 MNHEY, CDR2 SMNVEV (reference sequence). This CDR3 has 13 residues. In nucleotides, the CDR3 is TGTGCCAGCAGACGACAGATTAATCAGCCCCAGCATTTT. Translating gives CASRRQINQPQHF.

The V and J genes are TRBV7-6 and TRBJ2-7, with 11 positions matching TRBD1. The trim removed 1 base at V and 5 bases at J, leaving 1 base unmatched. CDR1 SGHVS and CDR2 FNYEAQ come from the germline V gene. The CDR3 is 14 amino acids. CDR3 region: CASSLEDRGHEQYF. Written as DNA, the CDR3 is TGTGCCAGCAGCTTAGAGGACAGGGGGCACGAGCAGTACTTC.

This chain connects TRBV25-1 to TRBJ1-2; 8 bases agree with TRBD1. Germline lookup yields CDR1 MGHDK and CDR2 SYGVNS. This CDR3 comprises 13 residues. Unmatched junction bases numbered 3, after V lost 6 bases and J lost 3 bases. CDR3 residues: CASSLQGDYGYTF. The CDR3 region has the DNA TGTGCCAGCAGCCTACAGGGGGACTATGGCTACACCTTC.

The chain has TRBV5-1 and TRBJ2-1, with 12 bases lining up with TRBD2. Germline V gene sequence: CDR1 SGHRS, CDR2 YFSETQ. V shed 4 bases, J shed 4 bases, and the junction held 6 bases outside the gene matches. This CDR3 has 16 residues. CDR3 sequence: CASSLRLAGEYNEQFF. The CDR3 DNA follows: TGCGCCAGCAGCCTCCGACTAGCGGGAGAGTACAATGAGCAGTTCTTC.

The chain employs TRBV19 and TRBJ2-3; 12 bases align to TRBD2. CDR3 size: 17 residues. V was clipped by 5 bases and J by 2 bases; unmatched bases: 8. The germline V gene has CDR1 LNHDA and CDR2 SQIVND (reference sequence). This CDR3 reads CASSLTSGGYLTDTQYF. The CDR3 DNA follows: TGTGCCAGTAGTTTAACTAGCGGGGGGTACCTCACAGATACGCAGTATTTT.

The V call is TRBV7-9, the J call TRBJ2-2; 9 bases are shared with TRBD1. The CDR3 is 16 amino acids. Germline lookup yields CDR1 SEHNR and CDR2 FQNEAQ (reference sequence). The V gene end was trimmed by 5 bases and the J gene end by 5 bases; junction bases not matched to a gene: 9. This CDR3 is CASSKQGARGTGELFF. The DNA of the CDR3 is TGTGCCAGCAGCAAACAGGGGGCCCGAGGGACCGGGGAGCTGTTTTTT.

V usage is TRBV5-1 and J usage is TRBJ1-4, with 7 bases fitting TRBD1. The CDR3 length is 15 residues. After removal of 2 bases from V and 8 bases from J, the junction contained 9 bases not matched to a gene. Looked up from germline, CDR1 is SGHRS and CDR2 is YFSETQ. The CDR3: CASSLGGRGEEKLFF. CDR3 sequence (DNA): TGCGCCAGCAGCTTAGGGGGCAGGGGCGAAGAAAAACTGTTTTTT.

V is TRBV28 and J is TRBJ1-6, with 8 nucleotides matching TRBD1. Germline V CDR1 and CDR2: MDHEN, SYDVKM. V lost 2 bases and J lost 6; bases outside the gene matches: 15. CDR3 size: 19 residues. This CDR3 reads CASSLHLGGFGQGNSPLHF. The CDR3 nucleotides are TGTGCCAGCAGTTTACATTTGGGGGGATTTGGACAGGGTAATTCACCCCTCCACTTT.

The chain employs TRBV10-3 and TRBJ1-2; D is possibly TRBD1 (6 bases). The germline gives CDR1 ENHRY, CDR2 SYGVKD. The CDR3 loop spans 16 amino acids. Between the trimmed V and J ends, which lost 4 bases and 0 bases, there was a span of 15 bases. The CDR3 sequence is CAISGGGTNANYGYTF. The DNA for the CDR3 is TGTGCCATCAGTGGGGGAGGGACAAACGCTAACTATGGCTACACCTTC.

The chain couples TRBV5-1 to TRBJ2-2; possibly TRBD2 for D (5 bases). The CDR3 runs 18 residues. In germline, CDR1 is SGHRS, CDR2 YFSETQ. V was clipped by 0 bases and J by 2 bases, with 17 bases between them. The CDR3 DNA sequence: TGCGCCAGCAGCTTGGCCGGAGGCCTCGTAGGCAACACCGGGGAGCTGTTTTTT. This gives the protein CASSLAGGLVGNTGELFF.

V is TRBV2 and J is TRBJ1-5, with 7 positions matching TRBD1. The V gene end was trimmed by 5 bases and the J gene end by 6 bases; junction bases not matched to a gene: 7. CDR1 and CDR2 from the germline V gene are SNHLY and FYNNEI. This CDR3 region has 14 residues. This chain's CDR3 is CASSIDRAVQPQHF. The DNA of the CDR3 is TGTGCCAGCAGTATAGACAGGGCTGTTCAGCCCCAGCATTTT.

The V call is TRBV7-3, the J call TRBJ2-1; 7 positions match TRBD2. Trimming cost V 4 bases and J 1 base; bases outside gene matches: 4. The CDR3 is 15 residues long. Germline lookup yields CDR1 SGHTA and CDR2 FQGTGA. In DNA, the CDR3 is TGTGCCAGCAGCTCTGTAGCGGGTTCCTACAATGAGCAGTTCTTC. It encodes CASSSVAGSYNEQFF.

A single count supports this clone. The gene calls are TRBV7-2 and TRBJ2-1; TRBD2 agrees at 11 bases. The CDR3 runs 16 residues. CDR1 is SGHTA and CDR2 is FQGNSA in the germline V gene. Losses at the gene ends were 0 bases for V and 7 bases for J; bases not matched to a gene: 5. DNA for the CDR3: TGTGCCAGCAGCTTAGCCAATAGCGGGGGGGCTAATGAGCAGTTCTTC. Translated: CASSLANSGGANEQFF.

The chain couples TRBV6-1 to TRBJ2-5; 12 bases are a match to TRBD2. The junction had 10 bases not matched to a gene; V was cut back by 2 bases and J by 0 bases. CDR1 MNHNS and CDR2 SASEGT come from the germline V gene. There are 19 residues in the CDR3. CDR3: CASSEIPTSGSRNQETQYF. CDR3 in DNA: TGTGCCAGCAGTGAAATACCGACTAGCGGGAGCCGCAACCAAGAGACCCAGTACTTC.

The genes are TRBV30 and TRBJ2-1; maybe TRBD1 (6 bases). There are 12 residues in the CDR3. V was cut by 0 bases and J by 13 bases, with 13 bases left in between. Germline-derived CDR1 and CDR2 are GTSNPN and SVGIG (reference sequence). The CDR3 loop reads CAWSVLGARQFF. CDR3 DNA sequence: TGTGCCTGGAGTGTATTGGGGGCCCGACAGTTCTTC.

This rearrangement joins TRBV6-2 or TRBV6-3 to TRBJ1-5; D remains ambiguous. CDR1 is MNHEY and CDR2 is SVGEGT in the germline V gene. The germline V and J ends were trimmed by 5 bases and 1 base, with 6 bases remaining between them. This CDR3 spans 13 amino acids. CDR3 sequence: CASSGQSNQPQHF. In DNA form, the CDR3 reads TGTGCCAGCAGTGGGCAGAGCAATCAGCCCCAGCATTTT.

The V call is TRBV6-1, the J call TRBJ2-7, with D possibly matching TRBD2 (5 bases). Trimming stripped 3 bases from V and 3 bases from J, with 9 bases between. CDR3 length: 13 residues. Per the germline V gene, CDR1 is MNHNS and CDR2 is SASEGT. The CDR3 DNA is TGTGCCAGCAGTGAGACGGGAAGCTACGAGCAGTACTTC. Translation: CASSETGSYEQYF.